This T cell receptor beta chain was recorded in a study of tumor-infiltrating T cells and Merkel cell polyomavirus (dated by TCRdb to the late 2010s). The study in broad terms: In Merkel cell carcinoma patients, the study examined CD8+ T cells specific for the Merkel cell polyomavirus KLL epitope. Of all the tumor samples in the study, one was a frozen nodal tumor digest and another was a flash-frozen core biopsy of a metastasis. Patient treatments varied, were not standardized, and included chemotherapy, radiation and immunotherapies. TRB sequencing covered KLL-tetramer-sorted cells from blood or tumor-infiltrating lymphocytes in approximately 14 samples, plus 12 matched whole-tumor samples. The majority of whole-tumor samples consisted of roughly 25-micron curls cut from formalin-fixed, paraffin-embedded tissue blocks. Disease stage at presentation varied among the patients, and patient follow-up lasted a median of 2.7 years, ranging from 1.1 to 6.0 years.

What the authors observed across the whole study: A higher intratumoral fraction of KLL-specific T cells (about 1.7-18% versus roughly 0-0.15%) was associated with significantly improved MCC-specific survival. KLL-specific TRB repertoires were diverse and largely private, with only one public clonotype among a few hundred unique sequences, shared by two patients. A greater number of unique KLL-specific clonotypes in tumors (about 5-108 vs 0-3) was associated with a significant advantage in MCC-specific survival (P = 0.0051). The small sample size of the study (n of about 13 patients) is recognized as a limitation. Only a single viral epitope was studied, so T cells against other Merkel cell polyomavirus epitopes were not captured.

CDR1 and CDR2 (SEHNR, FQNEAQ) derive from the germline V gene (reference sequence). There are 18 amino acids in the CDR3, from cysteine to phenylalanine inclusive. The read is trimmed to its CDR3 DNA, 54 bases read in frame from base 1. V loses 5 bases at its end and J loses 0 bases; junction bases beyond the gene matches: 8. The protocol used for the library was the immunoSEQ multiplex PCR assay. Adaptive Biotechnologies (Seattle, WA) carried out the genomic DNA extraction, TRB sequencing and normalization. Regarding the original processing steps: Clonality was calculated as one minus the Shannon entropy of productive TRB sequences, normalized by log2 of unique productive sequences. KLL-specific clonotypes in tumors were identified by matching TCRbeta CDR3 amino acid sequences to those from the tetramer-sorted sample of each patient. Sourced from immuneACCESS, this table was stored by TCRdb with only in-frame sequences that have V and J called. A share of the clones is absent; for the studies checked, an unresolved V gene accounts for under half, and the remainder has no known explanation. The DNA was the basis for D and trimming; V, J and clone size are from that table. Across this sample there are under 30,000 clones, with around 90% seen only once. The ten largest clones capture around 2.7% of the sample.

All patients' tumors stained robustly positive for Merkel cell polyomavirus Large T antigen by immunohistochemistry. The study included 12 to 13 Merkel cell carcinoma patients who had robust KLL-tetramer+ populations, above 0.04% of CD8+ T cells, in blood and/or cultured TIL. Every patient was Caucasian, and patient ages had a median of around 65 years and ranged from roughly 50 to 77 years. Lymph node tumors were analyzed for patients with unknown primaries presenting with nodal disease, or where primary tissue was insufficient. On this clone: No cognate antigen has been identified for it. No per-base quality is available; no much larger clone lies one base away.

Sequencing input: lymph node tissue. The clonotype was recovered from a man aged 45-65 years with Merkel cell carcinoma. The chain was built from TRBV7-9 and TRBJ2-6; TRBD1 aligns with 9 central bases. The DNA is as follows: TGTGCCAGCAGCCCCGGGACAGGGATGAGCTCTGGGGCCAACGTCCTGACTTTC. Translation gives CASSPGTGMSSGANVLTF. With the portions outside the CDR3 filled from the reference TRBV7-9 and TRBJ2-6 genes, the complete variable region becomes DTGVSQNPRHKITKRGQNVTFRCDPISEHNRLYWYRQTLGQGPEFLTYFQNEAQLEKSRLLSDRFSAERPKGSFSTLEIQRTEQGDSAMYLCASSPGTGMSSGANVLTFGAGSRLTVL.